The rows below give T cell receptor beta chains drawn from one sample of a study of long-term antiretroviral therapy in people with HIV. Generated by immunoSEQ multiplex PCR, the TCRdb table keeps only in-frame clones and is missing some. The sample includes 20,000 or so clones, just over 75% of them seen just once. This specimen consisted of unsorted PBMCs, obtained 0.5 years before starting antiretroviral therapy. Receptors were obtained from a woman aged 45 to 65 with HIV. The CDR3 runs from the conserved cysteine through the conserved F or W. D genes are given only for firm matches. Rows give clone size only sometimes, using once, few, many, or a class for an expanded clone.

v_gene	j_gene	abundance	d_gene	CDR3nt	CDR3aa
TRBV28	TRBJ2-7	once	TRBD2	TGTGCCAGCAGTTTTGGGACTAGCGGTGGTCCCTACGAGCAGTACTTC	CASSFGTSGGPYEQYF
TRBV27	TRBJ2-5	NA	TRBD2	TGTGCCAGCGGTCTAGCGGGGGCCCAAGAGACCCAGTACTTC	CASGLAGAQETQYF
TRBV6-6	TRBJ2-2	NA	TRBD1	TGTGCCAGCAGACCAACAGGGGGAGGCACCGGGGAGCTGTTTTTT	CASRPTGGGTGELFF
TRBV5-1	TRBJ2-5	NA	TRBD1	TGCGCCAGCAGACGACCGGGACAGCAAGAGACCCAGTACTTC	CASRRPGQQETQYF
TRBV5-1	TRBJ1-1	NA	NA	TGCGCCAGCAGCCCGGGTCTCTTAGGAGGCACTGAAGCTTTCTTT	CASSPGLLGGTEAFF
TRBV7-3	TRBJ2-7	few	TRBD1	TGTGCCAGCAGCCCCATGTCCGGGACAGGGGATGGCGAGCAGTACTTC	CASSPMSGTGDGEQYF
TRBV5-1	TRBJ1-5	NA	NA	TGCGCCAGCAGCTTTCGAGGGACGGAGCCCCAGCATTTT	CASSFRGTEPQHF
TRBV21-1	TRBJ1-1	NA	NA	TGTGCCAGCAGCAAAAACCTGAACACTGAAGCTTTCTTT	CASSKNLNTEAFF
TRBV27	TRBJ1-1	NA	NA	TGTGCCAGCAGTCCCCTCTCGGGTGAAGCTTTCTTT	CASSPLSGEAFF
TRBV7-7	TRBJ2-5	once	TRBD2	TGTGCCAGCAGCTTAGAAACTAGCGGGGGGTCCCAGACCCAGTACTTC	CASSLETSGGSQTQYF
TRBV2	TRBJ2-3	few	NA	TGTGCCAGCAGTGAGAAGGGGAAGGGGGCAGATACGCAGTATTTT	CASSEKGKGADTQYF
TRBV19	TRBJ2-3	NA	TRBD2	TGTGCCAGTAGTGCTATAGCGGGGGGGCGGGGAGATACGCAGTATTTT	CASSAIAGGRGDTQYF
TRBV18	TRBJ1-6	once	NA	TGTGCCAGCTCACCACAGGGCACGCTAGCCCCTAATTCACCCCTCCACTTT	CASSPQGTLAPNSPLHF
TRBV6-5	TRBJ2-2	NA	NA	TGTGCCATTAGAGGTCTTGGTGCCGGGGAGCTGTTTTTT	CAIRGLGAGELFF
TRBV18	TRBJ1-1	once	TRBD1	TGTGCCAGCTCCCCAAACAGGGGCTGGAACACTGAAGCTTTCTTT	CASSPNRGWNTEAFF
TRBV6-1	TRBJ1-3	few	TRBD1	TGTGCCAGCAGGCAGGGGGCTGGAAACACCATATATTTT	CASRQGAGNTIYF
TRBV6-1	TRBJ1-6	NA	NA	TGTGCCAGCAACACAGCGATTTGGATGAATTCACCCCTCCACTTT	CASNTAIWMNSPLHF
TRBV25-1	TRBJ2-2	NA	NA	TGTGCCAGCAGTGGGGACTTTAACACCGGGGAGCTGTTTTTT	CASSGDFNTGELFF
TRBV30	TRBJ1-5	medium-sized	NA	TGTGCCTGGAGTAGGGCGGGTGGCAAAAATCAGCCCCAGCATTTT	CAWSRAGGKNQPQHF
TRBV5-1	TRBJ2-1	NA	NA	TGCGCCAGCAGCTTGGGTCCCGGGACATCTACACGGGAGCAGTTCTTC	CASSLGPGTSTREQFF
TRBV9	TRBJ2-2	NA	NA	TGTGCCAGCAGCGACGGGGGGCTCGCCGGGGAGCTGTTTTTT	CASSDGGLAGELFF
TRBV2	TRBJ2-7	NA	NA	TGTGCCAGCAGCGCTTCCATTACGGGCGAGCAGTACTTC	CASSASITGEQYF
TRBV6-5	TRBJ1-6	NA	NA	TGTGCCAGCGGCGGTAGTTCACCCCTCCACTTT	CASGGSSPLHF
TRBV29-1	TRBJ1-1	NA	NA	TGCAGCGCCGCGATTGACACAGGGAACACTGAAGCTTTCTTT	CSAAIDTGNTEAFF
TRBV5-1	TRBJ2-3	NA	TRBD1	TGCGCCAGCAGCCAGGACAGGCTCACAGATACGCAGTATTTT	CASSQDRLTDTQYF
TRBV19	TRBJ1-5	NA	NA	TGTGCCAGTAGGTTGGAGGGGTATCAGCCCCAGCATTTT	CASRLEGYQPQHF
TRBV5-6	TRBJ1-4	NA	NA	TGTGCCAGCAGCGGGGGTAAGGGGGTCCGGGAAAAACTGTTTTTT	CASSGGKGVREKLFF
TRBV9	TRBJ1-1	NA	NA	TGTGCCAGCAGCACCAGACAGGCTCCTAACACTGAAGCTTTCTTT	CASSTRQAPNTEAFF
TRBV7-9	TRBJ2-6	NA	NA	TGTGCCAGCAGCTCGGTCAGTGGCCTGTCTGGGGCCAACGTCCTGACTTTC	CASSSVSGLSGANVLTF
TRBV7-2	TRBJ1-3	NA	NA	TGTGCCAGCAGCTTAGTGGCAGGTACCTCTGGAAACACCATATATTTT	CASSLVAGTSGNTIYF
TRBV6-6	TRBJ1-2	NA	NA	TGTGCCAGCGGGGAATTGGGGTATGGCTACACCTTC	CASGELGYGYTF
TRBV5-1	TRBJ1-4	NA	TRBD1	TGCGCCAGCAGCTCAGGACAGGGTAATGAAAAACTGTTTTTT	CASSSGQGNEKLFF
TRBV7-2	TRBJ2-3	few	TRBD1	TGTGCCAGTTCGACAGGGGGCACAGATACGCAGTATTTT	CASSTGGTDTQYF
TRBV11-2	TRBJ2-2	NA	NA	TGTGCCAGCAGCTGGTCGACACTCGCGAACACCGGGGAGCTGTTTTTT	CASSWSTLANTGELFF
TRBV6-5	TRBJ2-1	NA	TRBD2	TGTGCCAGCAGGGCAGCGGGGGGGCGTGTAAATGAGCAGTTCTTC	CASRAAGGRVNEQFF
TRBV18	TRBJ1-3	once	NA	TGTGCCAGCTCGACAGGTCCTGGAAACACCATATATTTT	CASSTGPGNTIYF
TRBV4-1	TRBJ1-2	NA	NA	TGCGCCAGCAGCCAAGAGGACAAAGCTAACTATGGCTACACCTTC	CASSQEDKANYGYTF